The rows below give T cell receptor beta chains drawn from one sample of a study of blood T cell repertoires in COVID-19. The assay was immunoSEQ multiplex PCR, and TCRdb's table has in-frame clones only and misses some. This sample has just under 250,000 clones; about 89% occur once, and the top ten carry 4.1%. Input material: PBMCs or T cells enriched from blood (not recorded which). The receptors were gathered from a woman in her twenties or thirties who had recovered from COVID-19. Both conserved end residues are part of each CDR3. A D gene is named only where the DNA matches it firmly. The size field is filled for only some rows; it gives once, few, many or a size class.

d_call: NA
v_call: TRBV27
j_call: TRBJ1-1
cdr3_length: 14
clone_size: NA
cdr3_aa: CASKALGANTEAFF
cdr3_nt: TGTGCCAGCAAAGCCCTAGGCGCGAACACTGAAGCTTTCTTT

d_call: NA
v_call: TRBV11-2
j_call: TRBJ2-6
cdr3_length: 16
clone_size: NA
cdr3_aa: CASSLQGMAGANVLTF
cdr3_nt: TGTGCCAGCAGCTTACAGGGCATGGCTGGGGCCAACGTCCTGACTTTC

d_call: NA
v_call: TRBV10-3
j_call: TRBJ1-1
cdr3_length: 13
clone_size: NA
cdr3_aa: CATAGRQNTEAFF
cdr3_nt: TGTGCCACCGCCGGCAGGCAGAACACTGAAGCTTTCTTT

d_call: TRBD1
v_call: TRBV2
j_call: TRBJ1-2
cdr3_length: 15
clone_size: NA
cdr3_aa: CASVEGQGEYSGYTF
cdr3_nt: TGTGCCAGCGTTGAGGGACAGGGGGAGTACTCTGGCTACACCTTC

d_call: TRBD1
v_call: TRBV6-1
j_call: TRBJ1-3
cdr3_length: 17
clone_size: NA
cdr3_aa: CASRGDRAIPSGNTIYF
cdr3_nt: TGTGCCAGCCGTGGGGACAGGGCCATCCCTAGCGGAAACACCATATATTTT

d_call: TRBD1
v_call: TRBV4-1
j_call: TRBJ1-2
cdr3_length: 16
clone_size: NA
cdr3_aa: CASSQSGQGTNYGYTF
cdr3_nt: TGCGCCAGCAGCCAATCGGGACAGGGGACTAACTATGGCTACACCTTC

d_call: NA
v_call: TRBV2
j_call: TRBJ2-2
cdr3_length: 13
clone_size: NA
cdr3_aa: CASNRENTGELFF
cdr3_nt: TGTGCCAGTAACAGGGAAAACACCGGGGAGCTGTTTTTT

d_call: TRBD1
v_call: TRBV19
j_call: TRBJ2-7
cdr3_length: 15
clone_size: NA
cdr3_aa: CASRPSDRDSSEQYF
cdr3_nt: TGTGCCAGTAGGCCCTCGGACAGGGATTCTTCCGAGCAGTACTTC

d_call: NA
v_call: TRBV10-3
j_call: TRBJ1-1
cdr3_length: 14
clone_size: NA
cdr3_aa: CAISGTNLGTEAFF
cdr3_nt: TGTGCCATCAGCGGGACTAACCTTGGCACTGAAGCTTTCTTT

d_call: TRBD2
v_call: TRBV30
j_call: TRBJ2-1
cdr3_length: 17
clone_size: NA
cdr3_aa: CAWSVQGSRAGGTSQFF
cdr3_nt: TGTGCCTGGAGTGTACAAGGTAGTCGGGCGGGGGGGACTTCGCAGTTCTTC

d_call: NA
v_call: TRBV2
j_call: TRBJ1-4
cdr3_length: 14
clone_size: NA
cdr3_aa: CASSERAGAEKLFF
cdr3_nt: TGTGCCAGCAGTGAACGGGCAGGGGCAGAAAAACTGTTTTTT

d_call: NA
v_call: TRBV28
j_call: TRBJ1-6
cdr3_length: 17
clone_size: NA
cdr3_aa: CASRGRSFRTYNSPLHF
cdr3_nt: TGTGCCTCCCGAGGGCGCAGTTTTAGGACCTATAATTCACCCCTCCACTTT

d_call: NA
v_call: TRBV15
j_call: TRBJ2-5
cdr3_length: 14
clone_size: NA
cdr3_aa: CATSRDIAEETQYF
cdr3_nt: TGTGCCACCAGCAGAGATATCGCAGAAGAGACCCAGTACTTC

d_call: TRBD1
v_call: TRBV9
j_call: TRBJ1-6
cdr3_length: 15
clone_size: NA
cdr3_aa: CASSPGQGYNSPLHF
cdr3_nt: TGTGCCAGCAGCCCAGGACAGGGATATAATTCACCCCTCCACTTT

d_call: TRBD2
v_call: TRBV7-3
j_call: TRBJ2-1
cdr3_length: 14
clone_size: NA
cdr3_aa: CASSPGTSGNEQFF
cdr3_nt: TGTGCCAGCAGCCCCGGGACTAGCGGGAATGAGCAGTTCTTC

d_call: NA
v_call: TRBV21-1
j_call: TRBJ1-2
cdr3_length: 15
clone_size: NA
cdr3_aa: CASSTRTGRNYGYTF
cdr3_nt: TGTGCCAGCAGCACACGGACAGGGAGAAACTATGGCTACACCTTC

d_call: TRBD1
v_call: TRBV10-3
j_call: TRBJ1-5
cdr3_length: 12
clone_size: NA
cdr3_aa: CASRGVDQPQHF
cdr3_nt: TGTGCCTCCAGGGGGGTTGACCAGCCCCAGCATTTT

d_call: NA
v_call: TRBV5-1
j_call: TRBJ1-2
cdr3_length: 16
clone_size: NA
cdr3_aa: CASSLGHIDITYGYTF
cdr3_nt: TGCGCCAGCAGCTTGGGCCACATTGACATAACCTATGGCTACACCTTC

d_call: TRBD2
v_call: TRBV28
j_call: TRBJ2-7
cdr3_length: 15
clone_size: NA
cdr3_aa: CASSPGTSDRNEQYF
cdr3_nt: TGTGCCAGCAGCCCCGGGACTAGCGACCGGAACGAGCAGTACTTC

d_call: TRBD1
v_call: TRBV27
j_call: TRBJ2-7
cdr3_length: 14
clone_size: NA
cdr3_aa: CASSWDRGSYEQYF
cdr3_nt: TGTGCCAGCAGTTGGGACAGGGGCTCCTACGAGCAGTACTTC

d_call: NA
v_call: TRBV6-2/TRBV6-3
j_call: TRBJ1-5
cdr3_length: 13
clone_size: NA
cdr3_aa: CASSIWRNQPQHF
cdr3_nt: TGTGCCAGCAGTATTTGGCGCAATCAGCCCCAGCATTTT

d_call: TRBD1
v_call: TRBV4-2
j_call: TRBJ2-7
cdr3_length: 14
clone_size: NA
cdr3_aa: CASSPGDSPYEQYF
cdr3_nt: TGTGCCAGCAGCCCCGGGGACAGCCCCTACGAGCAGTACTTC

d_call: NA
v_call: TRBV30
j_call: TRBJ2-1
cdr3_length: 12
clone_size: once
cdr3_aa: CAWSAGYNEQFF
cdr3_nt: TGTGCCTGGAGTGCGGGGTACAATGAGCAGTTCTTC

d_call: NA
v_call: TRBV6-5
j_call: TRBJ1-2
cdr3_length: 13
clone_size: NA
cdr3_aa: CASSRGQNYGYTF
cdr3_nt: TGTGCCAGCAGCCGAGGACAGAACTATGGCTACACCTTC

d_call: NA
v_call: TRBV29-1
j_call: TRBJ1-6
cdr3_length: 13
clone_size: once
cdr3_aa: CSVAGTDNSPLHF
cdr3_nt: TGCAGCGTTGCGGGGACTGATAATTCACCCCTCCACTTT

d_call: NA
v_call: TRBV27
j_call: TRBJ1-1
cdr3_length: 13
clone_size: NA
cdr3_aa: CASSGGLGTEAFF
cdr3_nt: TGTGCCAGCAGCGGGGGATTGGGCACTGAAGCTTTCTTT

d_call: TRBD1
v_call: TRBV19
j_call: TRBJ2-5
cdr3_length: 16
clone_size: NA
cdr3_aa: CASSIGGTEVQETQYF
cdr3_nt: TGTGCCAGTAGTATAGGAGGGACAGAGGTCCAAGAGACCCAGTACTTC

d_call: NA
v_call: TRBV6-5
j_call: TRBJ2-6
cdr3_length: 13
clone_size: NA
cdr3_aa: CASSLSGANVLTF
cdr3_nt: TGTGCCAGCAGCCTTTCTGGGGCCAACGTCCTGACTTTC

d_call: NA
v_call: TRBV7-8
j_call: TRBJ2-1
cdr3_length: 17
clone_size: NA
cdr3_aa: CASSLVITISSYNEQFF
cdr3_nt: TGTGCCAGCAGCTTAGTGATCACGATTAGCTCCTACAATGAGCAGTTCTTC

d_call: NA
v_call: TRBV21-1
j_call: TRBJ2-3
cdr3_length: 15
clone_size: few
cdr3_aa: CASSKRDTCTDTQYF
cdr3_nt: TGTGCCAGCAGCAAGAGGGATACCTGCACAGATACGCAGTATTTT

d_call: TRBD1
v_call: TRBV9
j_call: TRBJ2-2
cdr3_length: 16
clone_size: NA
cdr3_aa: CASSVTGGVGTGELFF
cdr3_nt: TGTGCCAGCAGCGTAACAGGGGGCGTAGGCACCGGGGAGCTGTTTTTT

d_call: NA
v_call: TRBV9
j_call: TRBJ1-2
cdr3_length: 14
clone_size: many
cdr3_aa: CASSAEPGIGGYTF
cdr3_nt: TGTGCCAGCAGCGCTGAACCAGGGATCGGTGGCTACACCTTC

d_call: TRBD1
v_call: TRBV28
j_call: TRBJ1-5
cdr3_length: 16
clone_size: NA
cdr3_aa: CASSLVDRGARQPQHF
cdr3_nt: TGTGCCAGCAGTTTAGTGGACAGGGGAGCCAGGCAGCCCCAGCATTTT

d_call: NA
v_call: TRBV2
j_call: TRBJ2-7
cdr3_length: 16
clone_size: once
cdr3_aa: CASSGDREDGTYEQYF
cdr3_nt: TGTGCCAGCAGTGGCGACAGGGAGGATGGTACCTACGAGCAGTACTTC

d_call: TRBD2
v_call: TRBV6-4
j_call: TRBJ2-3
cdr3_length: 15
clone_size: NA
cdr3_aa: CASSDRGSGTDTQYF
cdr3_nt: TGTGCCAGCAGTGACCGCGGGAGTGGAACAGATACGCAGTATTTT

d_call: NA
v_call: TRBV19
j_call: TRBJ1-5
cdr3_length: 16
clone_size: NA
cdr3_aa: CASSNLRRDSNQPQHF
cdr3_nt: TGTGCCAGTAGTAATTTAAGACGGGATAGCAATCAGCCCCAGCATTTT

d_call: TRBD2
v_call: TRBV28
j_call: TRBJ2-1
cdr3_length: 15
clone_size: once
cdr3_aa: CASSGIGLAYNEQFF
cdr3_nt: TGTGCCAGCAGTGGGATTGGACTAGCCTACAATGAGCAGTTCTTC

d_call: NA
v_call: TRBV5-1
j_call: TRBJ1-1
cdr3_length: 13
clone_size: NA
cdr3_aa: CASSFTGNTEAFF
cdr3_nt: TGCGCCAGCAGCTTTACGGGAAACACTGAAGCTTTCTTT

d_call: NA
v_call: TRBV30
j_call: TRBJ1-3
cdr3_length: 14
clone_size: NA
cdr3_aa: CAWNPRGSGNTIYF
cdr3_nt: TGTGCCTGGAACCCCAGGGGCTCTGGAAACACCATATATTTT

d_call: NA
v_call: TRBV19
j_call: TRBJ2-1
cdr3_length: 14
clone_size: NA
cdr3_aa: CASTGRFIDNEQFF
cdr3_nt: TGTGCTTCGACAGGACGCTTTATAGACAATGAGCAGTTCTTC

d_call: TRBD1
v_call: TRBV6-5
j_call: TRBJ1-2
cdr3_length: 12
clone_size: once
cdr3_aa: CASRTDRGGYTF
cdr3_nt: TGTGCCAGCAGGACCGACAGGGGTGGCTACACCTTC

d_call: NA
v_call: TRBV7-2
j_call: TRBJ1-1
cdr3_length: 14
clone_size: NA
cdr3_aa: CASSLGGENTEAFF
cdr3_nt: TGTGCCAGCAGCTTAGGAGGTGAGAACACTGAAGCTTTCTTT

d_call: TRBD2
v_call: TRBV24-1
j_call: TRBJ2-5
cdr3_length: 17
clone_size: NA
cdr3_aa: CATSDLEGLAGVETQYF
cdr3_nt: TGTGCCACCAGTGATTTGGAGGGACTAGCGGGAGTAGAGACCCAGTACTTC

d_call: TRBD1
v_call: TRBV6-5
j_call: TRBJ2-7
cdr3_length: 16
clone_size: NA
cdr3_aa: CASSYSARGYNYEQYF
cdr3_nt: TGTGCCAGCAGTTACTCGGCCAGGGGGTATAACTACGAGCAGTACTTC

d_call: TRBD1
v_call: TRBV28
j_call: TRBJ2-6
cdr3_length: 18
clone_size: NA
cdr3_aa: CASRNRQGAGSGANVLTF
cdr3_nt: TGTGCCAGCAGGAACCGACAGGGGGCGGGCTCTGGGGCCAACGTCCTGACTTTC